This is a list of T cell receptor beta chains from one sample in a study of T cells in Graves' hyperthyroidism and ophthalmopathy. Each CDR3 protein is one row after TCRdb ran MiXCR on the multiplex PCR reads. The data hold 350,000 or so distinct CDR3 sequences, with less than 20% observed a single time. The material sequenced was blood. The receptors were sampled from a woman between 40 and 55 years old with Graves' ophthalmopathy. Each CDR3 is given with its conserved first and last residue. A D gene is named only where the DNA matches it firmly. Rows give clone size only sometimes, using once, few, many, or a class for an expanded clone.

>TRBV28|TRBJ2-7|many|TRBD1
CASSRQGLDEQYF
TGTGCCAGCAGTAGACAGGGCCTGGACGAGCAGTACTTC
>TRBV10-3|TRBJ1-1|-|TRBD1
CAISSTGGVRNTEAFF
TGTGCCATCAGTTCCACAGGGGGCGTCCGGAACACTGAAGCTTTCTTT
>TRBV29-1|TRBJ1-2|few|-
CSLTRGGGYSF
TGCAGCCTCACGCGTGGGGGAGGCTACAGCTTC
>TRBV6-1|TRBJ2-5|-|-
CASQSRGGGNQETQYF
TGTGCCTCCCAATCCCGGGGAGGGGGTAACCAAGAGACCCAGTACTTC
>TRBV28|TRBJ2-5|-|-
CASSTSPEGVYSETQYF
TGTGCCAGCAGCACAAGCCCGGAGGGGGTGTATTCAGAGACCCAGTACTTC
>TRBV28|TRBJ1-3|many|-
CASSFPLFSGNTIYF
TGTGCCAGCAGTTTTCCATTGTTCTCTGGAAACACCATATATTTT
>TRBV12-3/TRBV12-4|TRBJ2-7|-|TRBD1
CASSLGQGRTLSQYF
TGTGCCAGCAGTTTAGGACAGGGGAGGACTCTTTCACAGTACTTC
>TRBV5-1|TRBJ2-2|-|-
CASSLRVKDTGELCF
TGCGCCAGCAGCTTGAGGGTAAAGGACACCGGGGAGCTGTGTTTT
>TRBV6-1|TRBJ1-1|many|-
CASRPEEIETTEAFF
TGTGCCAGCAGGCCAGAGGAGATAGAAACCACTGAAGCTTTCTTT
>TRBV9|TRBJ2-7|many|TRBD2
CASSVGLAETYEQYF
TGTGCCAGCAGCGTAGGGCTAGCGGAGACCTACGAGCAGTACTTC
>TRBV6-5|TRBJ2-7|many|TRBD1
CASSYAGQGFYEQYF
TGTGCCAGCAGTTACGCGGGACAGGGGTTCTACGAGCAGTACTTC
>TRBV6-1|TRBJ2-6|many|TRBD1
CASSEDDRGTGANVLTF
TGTGCCAGCAGTGAAGACGACAGGGGAACTGGGGCCAACGTCCTGACTTTC
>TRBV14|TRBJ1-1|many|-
CASSQVGVSWAFF
TGTGCCAGCAGCCAAGTGGGTGTCAGCTGGGCTTTCTTT
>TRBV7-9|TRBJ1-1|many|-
CASSLADVGTEAFF
TGTGCCAGCAGCTTAGCGGACGTTGGTACTGAAGCTTTCTTT
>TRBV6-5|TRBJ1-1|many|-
CASSYTGLLSEAFF
TGTGCCAGCAGTTACACAGGGTTGTTGTCTGAAGCTTTCTTT
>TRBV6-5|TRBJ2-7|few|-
CASTQGSIIIGQYF
TGTGCCAGCACCCAAGGTAGTATTATTATTGGGCAGTACTTC
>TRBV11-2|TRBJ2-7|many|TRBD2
CASSYIAGGYEQYF
TGTGCCAGCAGCTACATAGCGGGAGGATACGAGCAGTACTTC
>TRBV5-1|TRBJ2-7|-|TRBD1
CASRLDRGSYEQYF
TGCGCCAGCAGATTGGACAGGGGGTCCTACGAGCAGTACTTC
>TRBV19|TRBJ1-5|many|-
CASSIMGGNQPQHF
TGTGCCAGTAGTATAATGGGGGGCAATCAGCCCCAGCATTTT
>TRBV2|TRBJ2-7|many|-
CASSEIAAYEQYF
TGTGCCAGCAGTGAAATAGCGGCCTACGAGCAGTACTTC
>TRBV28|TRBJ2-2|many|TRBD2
CASKGGSVGTGELFF
TGTGCCAGCAAGGGCGGGAGTGTGGGGACCGGGGAGCTGTTTTTT
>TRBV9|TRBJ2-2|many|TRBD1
CASSLGQPNTGELFF
TGTGCCAGCAGCCTGGGACAGCCGAACACCGGGGAGCTGTTTTTT
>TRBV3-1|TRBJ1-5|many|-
CASSQDSGQPQHF
TGTGCCAGCAGCCAAGATAGCGGTCAGCCCCAGCATTTT
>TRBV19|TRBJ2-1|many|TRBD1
CASRGRGRNEQFF
TGTGCCAGTAGGGGAAGGGGGCGGAATGAGCAGTTCTTC
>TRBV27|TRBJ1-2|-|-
CATSKANYGYTF
TGTGCCACCTCCAAGGCTAACTATGGCTACACCTTC
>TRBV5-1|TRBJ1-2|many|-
CASSLGQRFGYTF
TGCGCCAGCAGCTTGGGACAGCGCTTCGGCTACACCTTC
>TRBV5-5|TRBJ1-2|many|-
CASSRDSSNYGYTF
TGTGCCAGCAGCAGAGACAGTTCTAACTATGGCTACACCTTC
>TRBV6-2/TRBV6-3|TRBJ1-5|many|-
CASSWNIGQPQHF
TGTGCCAGCAGTTGGAATATAGGACAGCCCCAGCATTTT
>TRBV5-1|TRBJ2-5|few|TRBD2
CASSSTGTSGRGETQYF
TGCGCCAGCAGCTCAACCGGGACTAGCGGGAGAGGAGAGACCCAGTACTTC
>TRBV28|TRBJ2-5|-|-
CASSLLANQETQYF
TGTGCCAGCAGTTTACTGGCCAACCAAGAGACCCAGTACTTC
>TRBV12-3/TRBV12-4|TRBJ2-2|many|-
CASRGRGDGELFF
TGTGCCAGCAGGGGACGGGGCGACGGGGAGCTGTTTTTT
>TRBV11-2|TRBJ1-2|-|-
CASSFEEF
TGTGCCAGCAGCTTCGAGGAGTTC
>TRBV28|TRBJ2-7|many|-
CASSITGSYEQYF
TGTGCCAGCAGTATCACAGGGTCCTACGAGCAGTACTTC
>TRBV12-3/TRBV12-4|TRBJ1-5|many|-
CASSLRQGYQPQHF
TGTGCCAGCAGTTTAAGGCAGGGCTATCAGCCCCAGCATTTT
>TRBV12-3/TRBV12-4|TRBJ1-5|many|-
CASSLPGQPQHF
TGTGCCAGCAGTTTACCCGGGCAGCCCCAGCATTTT
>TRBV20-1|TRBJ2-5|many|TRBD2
CSASPPLGLAGGQETQYF
TGCAGTGCTAGTCCGCCTCTTGGACTAGCGGGGGGGCAAGAGACCCAGTACTTC
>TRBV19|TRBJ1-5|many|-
CASSIAPPAQHF
TGTGCCAGTAGTATAGCCCCCCCGGCCCAGCATTTT
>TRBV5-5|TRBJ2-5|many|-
CASSGGAETQYF
TGTGCCAGCAGCGGCGGGGCTGAGACCCAGTACTTC
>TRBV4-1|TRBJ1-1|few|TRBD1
CASSHVPQGNMNTEAFF
TGCGCCAGCAGCCATGTTCCACAGGGGAACATGAACACTGAAGCTTTCTTT
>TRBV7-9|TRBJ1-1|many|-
CASSIKQGTEAFF
TGTGCCAGCAGCATTAAACAGGGTACTGAAGCTTTCTTT
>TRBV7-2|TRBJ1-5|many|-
CASSLSYNQPQHF
TGTGCCAGCAGCTTATCATATAATCAGCCCCAGCATTTT
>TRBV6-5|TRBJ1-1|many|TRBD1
CASSYSQGVTEAFF
TGTGCCAGCAGTTACTCACAGGGGGTCACTGAAGCTTTCTTT
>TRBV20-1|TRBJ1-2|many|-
CSASPVSNYGYTF
TGCAGTGCTAGTCCTGTTTCTAACTATGGCTACACCTTC
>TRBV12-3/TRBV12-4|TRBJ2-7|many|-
CASSLAFYEQYF
TGTGCCAGCAGCCTTGCATTCTACGAGCAGTACTTC
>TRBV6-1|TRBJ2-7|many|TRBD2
CASQLSGTYEQYF
TGTGCCAGTCAACTTAGCGGGACTTACGAGCAGTACTTC